The rows below give T cell receptor beta chains drawn from one sample of a study of identical twins. TCRdb reprocessed the 5' RACE reads via MiXCR and lists one record per CDR3 protein. The sample lists 1.5 million or so distinct CDR3 sequences, more than 30% occurring once. Input material: cord blood. These receptor sequences come from a newborn girl in good health. CDR3s include the opening cysteine and the closing phenylalanine or tryptophan. The D gene is left open where the match is weak. Only part of the rows carry a size: once, few, many, or a class if the clone is expanded.

size: .
V: TRBV20-1
D: TRBD2
J: TRBJ2-3
DNA: TGCAGTGCTAGTGGGACTAGCGGGGGGGGAGATACGCAGTATTTT
CDR3: CSASGTSGGGDTQYF

size: few
V: TRBV7-2
D: .
J: TRBJ2-5
DNA: TGTGCCAGCAGCTTAGCTGGGGCACCACTCTCCCAAGAGACCCAGTACTTC
CDR3: CASSLAGAPLSQETQYF

size: few
V: TRBV5-5
D: TRBD1
J: TRBJ2-3
DNA: TGTGCCAGCAGCGGTAAAGACAGGGTCCTCCTCACAGATACGCAGTATTTT
CDR3: CASSGKDRVLLTDTQYF

size: .
V: TRBV20-1
D: TRBD2
J: TRBJ2-1
DNA: TGCAGTGCTAGAGAGCCGGGAGGGAGCTCCTACAATGAGCAGTTCTTC
CDR3: CSAREPGGSSYNEQFF

size: .
V: TRBV20-1
D: .
J: TRBJ2-3
DNA: TGCAGTGCTCCGTTGCGGGGAAACACAGATACGCAGTATTTT
CDR3: CSAPLRGNTDTQYF

size: few
V: TRBV9
D: .
J: TRBJ1-1
DNA: TGTGCCAGCAGCGTTGTCTCGAACACTGAAGCTTTCTTT
CDR3: CASSVVSNTEAFF

size: few
V: TRBV18
D: TRBD2
J: TRBJ2-1
DNA: TGTGCCAGCTCACAACGGACTAGCGGGAGTAGGGTCAATGAGCAGTTCTTC
CDR3: CASSQRTSGSRVNEQFF

size: few
V: TRBV12-3/TRBV12-4
D: TRBD2
J: TRBJ2-7
DNA: TGTGCCAGCAGCCTCCTAGCGGGGGGTAATTCCGACGAGCAGTACTTC
CDR3: CASSLLAGGNSDEQYF

size: .
V: TRBV30
D: .
J: TRBJ2-3
DNA: TGTGCCTGTCAGGGTAAGCGGGGCACAGATACGCAGTATTTT
CDR3: CACQGKRGTDTQYF

size: many
V: TRBV5-1
D: .
J: TRBJ2-7
DNA: TGCGCCAGCAGCCCTCCATATCGGGGACTCTACGAGCAGTACTTC
CDR3: CASSPPYRGLYEQYF

size: few
V: TRBV20-1
D: .
J: TRBJ1-5
DNA: TGCAGTGCTAGAGATTTTCAGGAGCGGGGACAGCCCCAGCATTTT
CDR3: CSARDFQERGQPQHF

size: .
V: TRBV19
D: .
J: TRBJ1-1
DNA: TGTGCCAGTATCACCGATCGGGGCACTGAAGCTTTCTTT
CDR3: CASITDRGTEAFF

size: many
V: TRBV6-5
D: .
J: TRBJ2-5
DNA: TGTGCCAGCAGTTACTCGATTGCGGAGTCAGAGACCCAGTACTTC
CDR3: CASSYSIAESETQYF

size: .
V: TRBV5-1
D: TRBD2
J: TRBJ2-5
DNA: TGCGCCGGCAGCTGGGAGGGACAGACCCAGTACTTC
CDR3: CAGSWEGQTQYF

size: .
V: TRBV19
D: TRBD1
J: TRBJ2-5
DNA: TGTGCCAGTGCTGGACAGGGTAACTACAAGCAGTACTTC
CDR3: CASAGQGNYKQYF

size: many
V: TRBV29-1
D: TRBD2
J: TRBJ2-1
DNA: TGCAGCGTCCCGACTAGCGGGATAGGGAATGAGCAGTTCTTC
CDR3: CSVPTSGIGNEQFF

size: few
V: TRBV25-1
D: TRBD2
J: TRBJ2-1
DNA: TGTGCCAGCAGTGCCGCGACTAGCGAATTTTTAGGGCAGTTCTTC
CDR3: CASSAATSEFLGQFF

size: few
V: TRBV27
D: TRBD1
J: TRBJ2-3
DNA: TGTGCCAGCAGTCTAGGACAGGACGGCACAGATACGCAGTATTTT
CDR3: CASSLGQDGTDTQYF

size: few
V: TRBV20-1
D: .
J: TRBJ2-4
DNA: TGCAGTGCTAGAGATGGACCCCGGGGGAACATTCAGTACTTC
CDR3: CSARDGPRGNIQYF

size: .
V: TRBV7-6
D: .
J: TRBJ1-2
DNA: TGTGCCAGCAGCTTAGGCGGGGTCGGTTACTATGGCTACACCTTC
CDR3: CASSLGGVGYYGYTF

size: few
V: TRBV7-9
D: .
J: TRBJ1-1
DNA: TGTGCCAGCAGCTTAGCGCGAACCTACACTGAAGCTTTCTTT
CDR3: CASSLARTYTEAFF

size: few
V: TRBV7-2
D: .
J: TRBJ2-4
DNA: TGTGCCAGCAGCTTAGAAGGTGGATGGGCCAAAAACATTCAGTACTTC
CDR3: CASSLEGGWAKNIQYF